This TCR beta chain was observed in a study of cytotoxic CD8 clonotypes in ibrutinib-treated CLL. Findings and caveats of the study: Researchers report that baseline clonality outpaced age-matched healthy donors and tracked circulating CD8+ T-cell counts.

A note on this clone: The antigen is not known.

About 2 micrograms of genomic DNA came from cryopreserved PBMCs for TCR beta libraries. The data were produced by immunoSEQ multiplex PCR, yet TCRdb's version contains in-frame clones alone and is incomplete. The table has approximately 280,000 clones, roughly 76% seen once. This sequence originates from a human donor with chronic lymphocytic leukemia. The sample here was PBMCs, taken at disease progression, from a patient treated with ibrutinib.

The CDR3 reads CAISGEVGANVLTF. CDR3 coding DNA: TGTGCAATATCGGGGGAGGTCGGGGCCAACGTCCTGACTTTC. This chain links TRBV28 with TRBJ2-6, with D possibly being TRBD2 (6 bases). The germline V gene encodes CDR1 MDHEN and CDR2 SYDVKM. This CDR3 has 14 residues.